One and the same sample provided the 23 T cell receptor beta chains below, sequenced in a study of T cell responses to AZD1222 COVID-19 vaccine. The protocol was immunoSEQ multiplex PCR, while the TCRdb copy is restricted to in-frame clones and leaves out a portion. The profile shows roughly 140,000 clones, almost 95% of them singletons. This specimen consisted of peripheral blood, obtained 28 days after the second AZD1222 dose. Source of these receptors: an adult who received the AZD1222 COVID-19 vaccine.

CDR3 loop: CASSLQTPGTANTGELFF. In nucleotides, the CDR3 is TGCGCCAGCAGCTTGCAGACACCCGGGACAGCGAACACCGGGGAGCTGTTTTTT. The gene calls are TRBV5-1 and TRBJ2-2, with TRBD1 matching over 7 bases. V lost 1 base, J lost 0 bases, and 9 bases stayed unmatched. The CDR3 is made up of 18 amino acids. The germline gives CDR1 SGHRS, CDR2 YFSETQ.

The CDR3 spells CASSRQGLNTEAFF. The CDR3 coding sequence is TGTGCCAGTAGTCGACAGGGACTGAACACTGAAGCTTTCTTT. This rearrangement joins TRBV19 to TRBJ1-1; 7 nucleotides agree with TRBD1. This CDR3 is 14 amino acids long. Germline values: CDR1 LNHDA, CDR2 SQIVND (reference sequence). V lost 5 bases to trimming and J lost 0 bases; unmatched junction nucleotides: 3.

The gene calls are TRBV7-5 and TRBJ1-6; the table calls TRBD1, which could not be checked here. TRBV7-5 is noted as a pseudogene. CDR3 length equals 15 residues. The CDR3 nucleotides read TGTGCCAGAAGCTTTAACACCCCAGATAATTCACCCCTCCACTTT. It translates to CARSFNTPDNSPLHF.

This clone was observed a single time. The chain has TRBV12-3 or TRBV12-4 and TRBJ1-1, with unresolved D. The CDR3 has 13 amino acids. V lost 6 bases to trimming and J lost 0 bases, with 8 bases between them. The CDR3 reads CASSWGLNTEAFF. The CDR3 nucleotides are TGTGCCAGCAGCTGGGGATTGAACACTGAAGCTTTCTTT.

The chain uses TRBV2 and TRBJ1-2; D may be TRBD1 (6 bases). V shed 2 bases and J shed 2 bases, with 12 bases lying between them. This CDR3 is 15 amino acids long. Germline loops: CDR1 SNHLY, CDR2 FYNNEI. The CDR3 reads CASSEPQTGNYGYTF. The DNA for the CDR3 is TGTGCCAGCAGTGAACCCCAGACAGGAAACTATGGCTACACCTTC.

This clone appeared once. CDR3 bases: TGCGCCAGCAGCTTGGTAGCGGGAGACGAGCAGTACTTC. Translated, it gives CASSLVAGDEQYF. The genes are TRBV5-1 and TRBJ2-7; the match to TRBD2 covers 9 bases. This CDR3 region has 13 residues. V gave up 0 bases and J gave up 5 bases; unmatched junction bases: 0. Looked up from germline, CDR1 is SGHRS and CDR2 is YFSETQ.

The CDR3 coding sequence is TGTGCCAGCAGTTACTCAAAAGGGGACTATGGCTACACCTTC. This codes for CASSYSKGDYGYTF. The chain carries TRBV6-6 and TRBJ1-2, with a possible D match to TRBD1 (5 bases). There are 14 residues in the CDR3. Germline V gene lookup returns CDR1 MNHNY and CDR2 SVGAGI (reference sequence). The V end lost 0 bases, the J end lost 3 bases, and 8 bases lay between the germline ends.

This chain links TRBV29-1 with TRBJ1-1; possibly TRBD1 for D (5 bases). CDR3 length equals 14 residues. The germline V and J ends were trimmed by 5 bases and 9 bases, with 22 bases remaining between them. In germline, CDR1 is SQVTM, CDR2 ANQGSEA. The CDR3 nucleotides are TGCAGCGTTTTCCCTGGGACGGCCAGGGTACAAGCTTTCTTT. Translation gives CSVFPGTARVQAFF.

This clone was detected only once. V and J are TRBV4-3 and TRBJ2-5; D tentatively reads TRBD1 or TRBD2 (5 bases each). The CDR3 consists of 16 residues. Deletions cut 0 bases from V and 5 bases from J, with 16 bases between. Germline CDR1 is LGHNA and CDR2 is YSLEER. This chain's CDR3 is CASSQDLGVEGETQYF. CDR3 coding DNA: TGCGCCAGCAGCCAAGATTTGGGCGTTGAGGGGGAGACCCAGTACTTC.

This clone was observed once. In nucleotides, the CDR3 is TGTGCCACCAGTGATTTTGGAGGGGGCGAGAACACCGGGGAGCTGTTTTTT. This sequence encodes CATSDFGGGENTGELFF. This chain joins TRBV24-1 and TRBJ2-2; D might be TRBD1 (7 bases). Trimming took 1 base from V and 1 from J, leaving 12 bases between them. Looked up from germline, CDR1 is KGHDR and CDR2 is SFDVKD. The CDR3 extends over 17 amino acids.

In DNA form, the CDR3 reads TGTGCCAGCAGCCCTAATGAAAAACTGTTTTTT. Translating it yields CASSPNEKLFF. V gene TRBV7-2 combines with J gene TRBJ1-4; D uncertain. This CDR3 has 11 amino acids. V was pared by 5 bases and J by 3 bases, with 1 base between. CDR1 is SGHTA and CDR2 is FQGNSA in the germline V gene.

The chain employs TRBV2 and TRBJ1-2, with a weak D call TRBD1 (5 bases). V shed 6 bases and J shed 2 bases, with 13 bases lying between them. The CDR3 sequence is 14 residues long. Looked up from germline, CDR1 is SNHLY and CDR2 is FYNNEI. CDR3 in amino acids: CASRYTGPNYGYTF. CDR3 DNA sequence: TGTGCCAGCAGGTACACAGGACCAAACTATGGCTACACCTTC. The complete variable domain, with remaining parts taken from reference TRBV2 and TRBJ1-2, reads EPEVTQTPSHQVTQMGQEVILRCVPISNHLYFYWYRQILGQKVEFLVSFYNNEISEKSEIFDDQFSVERPDGSNFTLKIRSTKLEDSAMYFCASRYTGPNYGYTFGSGTRLTVV.

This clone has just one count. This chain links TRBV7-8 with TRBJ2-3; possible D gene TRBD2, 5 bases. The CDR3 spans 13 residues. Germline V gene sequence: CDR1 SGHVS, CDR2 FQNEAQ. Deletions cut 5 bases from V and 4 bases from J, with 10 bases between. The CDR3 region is CASSQSGPDTQYF. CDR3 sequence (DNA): TGTGCCAGCAGCCAAAGCGGCCCAGATACGCAGTATTTT. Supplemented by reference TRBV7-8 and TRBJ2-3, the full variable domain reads GAGVSQSPRYKVAKRGQDVALRCDPISGHVSLFWYQQALGQGPEFLTYFQNEAQLDKSGLPSDRFFAERPEGSVSTLKIQRTQQEDSAVYLCASSQSGPDTQYFGPGTRLTVL.

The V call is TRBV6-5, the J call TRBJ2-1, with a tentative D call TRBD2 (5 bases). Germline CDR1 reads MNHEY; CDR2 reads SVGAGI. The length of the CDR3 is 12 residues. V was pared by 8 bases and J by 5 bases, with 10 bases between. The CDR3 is CASGRRNNEQFF. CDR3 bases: TGTGCCAGCGGGCGGAGGAACAATGAGCAGTTCTTC.

CDR3 coding DNA: TGTGCCAGCAGGATGCCTAGCGGGTCACAAGAGACCCAGTACTTC. This gives the protein CASRMPSGSQETQYF. The chain links TRBV25-1 to TRBJ2-5; 8 nucleotides agree with TRBD2. Per germline, CDR1 MGHDK and CDR2 SYGVNS. After removal of 6 bases from V and 2 bases from J, the junction contained 8 bases not matched to a gene. The CDR3 runs to 15 residues.

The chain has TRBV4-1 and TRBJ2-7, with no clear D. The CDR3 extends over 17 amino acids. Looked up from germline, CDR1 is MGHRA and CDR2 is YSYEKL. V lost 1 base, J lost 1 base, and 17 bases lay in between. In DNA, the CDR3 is TGCGCCAGCAGCCAAGGGCCCCCCCATGGGAAATCCTACGAGCAGTACGTC. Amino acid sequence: CASSQGPPHGKSYEQYV.

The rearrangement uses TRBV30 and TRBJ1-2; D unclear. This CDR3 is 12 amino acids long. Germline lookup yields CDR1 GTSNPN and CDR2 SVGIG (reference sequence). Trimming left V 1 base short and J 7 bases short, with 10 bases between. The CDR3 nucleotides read TGTGCCTGGAGTGCGAACTTCGGTGGCTACACCTTC. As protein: CAWSANFGGYTF.

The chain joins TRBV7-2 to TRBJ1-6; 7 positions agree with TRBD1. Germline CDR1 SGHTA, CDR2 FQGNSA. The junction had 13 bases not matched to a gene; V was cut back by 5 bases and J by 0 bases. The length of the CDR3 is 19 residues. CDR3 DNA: TGTGCCAGCAGCCGTCCCCTGGGACAGAGTAGCTCCTATAATTCACCCCTCCACTTT. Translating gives CASSRPLGQSSSYNSPLHF.

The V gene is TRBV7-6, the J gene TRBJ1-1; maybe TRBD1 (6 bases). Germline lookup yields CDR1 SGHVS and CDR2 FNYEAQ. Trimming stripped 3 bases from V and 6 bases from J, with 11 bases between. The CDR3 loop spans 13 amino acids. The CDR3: CASSFSGGSEAFF. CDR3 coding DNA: TGTGCCAGCAGCTTTTCGGGGGGCTCTGAAGCTTTCTTT.

In DNA, the CDR3 is TGTGCCAGCAGCTCCGAGGCCAGAGGGTATGGCTACACCTTC. It is translated as CASSSEARGYGYTF. The rearrangement uses TRBV7-9 and TRBJ1-2; D not resolved. The CDR3 consists of 14 residues. Per the germline V gene, CDR1 is SEHNR and CDR2 is FQNEAQ (reference sequence). The germline V and J ends were trimmed by 4 bases and 5 bases, with 14 bases remaining between them.

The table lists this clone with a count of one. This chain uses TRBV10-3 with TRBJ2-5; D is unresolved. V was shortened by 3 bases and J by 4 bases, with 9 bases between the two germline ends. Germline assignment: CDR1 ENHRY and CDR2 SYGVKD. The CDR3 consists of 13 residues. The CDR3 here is CAISEPTAETQYF. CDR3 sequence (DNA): TGTGCCATCAGTGAACCCACGGCAGAGACCCAGTACTTC.

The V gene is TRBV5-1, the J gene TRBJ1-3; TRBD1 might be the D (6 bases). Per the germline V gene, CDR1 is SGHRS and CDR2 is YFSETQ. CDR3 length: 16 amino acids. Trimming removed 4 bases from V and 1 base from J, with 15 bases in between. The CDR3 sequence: CASSVGQITSGNTIYF. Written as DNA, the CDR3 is TGCGCCAGCAGCGTAGGACAGATAACGTCTGGAAACACCATATATTTT.

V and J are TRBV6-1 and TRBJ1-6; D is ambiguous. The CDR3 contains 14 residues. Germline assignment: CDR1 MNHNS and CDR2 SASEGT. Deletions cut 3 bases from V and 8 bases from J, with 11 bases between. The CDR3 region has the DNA TGTGCCAGCAGTGAGGACGGTCGGGATTCACCCCTCCACTTT. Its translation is CASSEDGRDSPLHF.